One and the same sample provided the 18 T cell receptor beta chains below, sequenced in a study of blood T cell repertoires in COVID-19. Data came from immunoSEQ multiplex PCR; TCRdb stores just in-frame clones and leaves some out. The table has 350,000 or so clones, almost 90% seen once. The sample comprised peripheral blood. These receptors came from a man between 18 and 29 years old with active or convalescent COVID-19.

CDR3 residues: CASSFGGTGSYEQYF. CDR3 bases: TGTGCCAGCAGCTTCGGCGGGACAGGATCCTACGAGCAGTACTTC. The gene calls are TRBV11-2 and TRBJ2-7; 8 nucleotides line up with TRBD1. Germline assignment: CDR1 SGHAT and CDR2 FQNNGV. The CDR3 runs 15 residues. J gave up 1 base and V 3 bases, and 5 bases lay outside the gene matches.

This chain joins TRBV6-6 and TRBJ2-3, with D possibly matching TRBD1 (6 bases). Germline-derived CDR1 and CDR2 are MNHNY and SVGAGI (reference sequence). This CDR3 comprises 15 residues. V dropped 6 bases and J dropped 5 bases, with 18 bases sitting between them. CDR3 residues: CASSPRTATGDTQYF. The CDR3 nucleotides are TGTGCCAGCAGCCCGCGGACCGCGACAGGAGATACGCAGTATTTT.

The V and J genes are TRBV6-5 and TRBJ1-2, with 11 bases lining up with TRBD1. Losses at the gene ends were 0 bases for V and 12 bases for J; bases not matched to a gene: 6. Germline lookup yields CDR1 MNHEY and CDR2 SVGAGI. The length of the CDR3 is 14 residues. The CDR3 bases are TGTGCCAGCAGTTACTCGGGGACAGGGGGTGGTCACACCTTC. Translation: CASSYSGTGGGHTF.

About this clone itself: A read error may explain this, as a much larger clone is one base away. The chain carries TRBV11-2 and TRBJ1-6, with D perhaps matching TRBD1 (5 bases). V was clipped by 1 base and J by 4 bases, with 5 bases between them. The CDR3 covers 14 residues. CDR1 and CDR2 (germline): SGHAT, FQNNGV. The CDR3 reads CASSLGQYNSPLHF. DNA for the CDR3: TGTGCCAGCAGCTTAGGACAGTATAATTCACCCCTCCACTTT. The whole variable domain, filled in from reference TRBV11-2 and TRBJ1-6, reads EAGVAQSPRYKIIEKRQSVAFWCNPISGHATLYWYQQILGQGPKLLIQFQNNGVVDDSQLPKDRFSAERLKGVDSTLKIQPAKLEDSAVYLCASSLGQYNSPLHFGNGTRLTVT.

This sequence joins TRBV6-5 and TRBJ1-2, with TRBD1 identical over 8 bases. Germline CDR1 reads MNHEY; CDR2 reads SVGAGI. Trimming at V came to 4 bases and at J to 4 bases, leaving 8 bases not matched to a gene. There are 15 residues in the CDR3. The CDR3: CASSFRGQGGYGYTF. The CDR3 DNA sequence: TGTGCCAGCAGTTTTCGAGGACAGGGCGGCTATGGCTACACCTTC.

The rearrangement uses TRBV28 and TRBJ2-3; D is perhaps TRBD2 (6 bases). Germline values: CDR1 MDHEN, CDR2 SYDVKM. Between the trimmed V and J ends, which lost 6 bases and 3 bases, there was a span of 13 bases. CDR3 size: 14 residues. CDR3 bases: TGTGCCAGCAGATCGGGACTTCGAACAGATACGCAGTATTTT. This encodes CASRSGLRTDTQYF.

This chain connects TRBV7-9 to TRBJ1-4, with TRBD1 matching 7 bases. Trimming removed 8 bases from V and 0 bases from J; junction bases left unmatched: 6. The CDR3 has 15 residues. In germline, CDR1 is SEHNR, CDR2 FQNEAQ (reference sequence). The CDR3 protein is CASSGQGATNEKLFF. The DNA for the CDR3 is TGTGCCAGCTCGGGGCAGGGGGCAACTAATGAAAAACTGTTTTTT.

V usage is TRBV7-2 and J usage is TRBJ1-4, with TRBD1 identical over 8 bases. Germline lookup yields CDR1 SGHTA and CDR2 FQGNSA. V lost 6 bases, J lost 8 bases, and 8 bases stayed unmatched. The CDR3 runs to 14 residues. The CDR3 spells CASSPDRAKEKLFF. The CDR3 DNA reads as TGTGCCAGCAGTCCGGACAGGGCGAAGGAAAAACTGTTTTTT.

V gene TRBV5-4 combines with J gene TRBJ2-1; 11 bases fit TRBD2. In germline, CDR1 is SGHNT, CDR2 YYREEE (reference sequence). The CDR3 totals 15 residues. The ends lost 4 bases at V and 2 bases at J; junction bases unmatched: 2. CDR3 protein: CASSLAGGAYNEQFF. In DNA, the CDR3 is TGTGCCAGCAGCCTAGCGGGAGGAGCCTACAATGAGCAGTTCTTC.

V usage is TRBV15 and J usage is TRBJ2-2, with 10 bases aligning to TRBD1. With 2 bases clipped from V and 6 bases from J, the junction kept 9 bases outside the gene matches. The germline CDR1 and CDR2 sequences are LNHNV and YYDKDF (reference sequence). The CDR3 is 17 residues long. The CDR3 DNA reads TGTGCCACCAGCAGAACCCGGGACAGGGGATTCTCCGGGGAGCTGTTTTTT. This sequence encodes CATSRTRDRGFSGELFF.

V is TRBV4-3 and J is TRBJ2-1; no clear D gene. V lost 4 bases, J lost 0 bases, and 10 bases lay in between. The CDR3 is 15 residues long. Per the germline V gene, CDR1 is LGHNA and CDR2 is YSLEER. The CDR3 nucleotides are TGCGCCAGCAGCCTATCTTCCAGCTCCTACAATGAGCAGTTCTTC. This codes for CASSLSSSSYNEQFF.

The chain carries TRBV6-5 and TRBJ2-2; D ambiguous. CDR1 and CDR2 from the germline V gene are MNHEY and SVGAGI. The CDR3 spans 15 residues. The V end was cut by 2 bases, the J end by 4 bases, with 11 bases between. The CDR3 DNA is TGTGCCAGCAGTTACGGCCCCAGTTCCACCGGGGAGCTGTTTTTT. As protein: CASSYGPSSTGELFF.

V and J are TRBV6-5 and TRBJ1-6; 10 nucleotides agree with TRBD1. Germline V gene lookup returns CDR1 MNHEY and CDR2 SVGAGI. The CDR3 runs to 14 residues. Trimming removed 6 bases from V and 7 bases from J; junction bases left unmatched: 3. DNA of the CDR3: TGTGCCAGCAGGACAGGGGGCTGGAATTCACCCCTCCACTTT. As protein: CASRTGGWNSPLHF.

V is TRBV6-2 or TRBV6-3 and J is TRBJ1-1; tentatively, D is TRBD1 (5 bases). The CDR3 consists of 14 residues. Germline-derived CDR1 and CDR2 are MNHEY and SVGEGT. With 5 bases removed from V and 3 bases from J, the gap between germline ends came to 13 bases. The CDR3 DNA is TGTGCCAGCAGTCAGACTCGGGGGGACACTGAAGCTTTCTTT. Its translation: CASSQTRGDTEAFF.

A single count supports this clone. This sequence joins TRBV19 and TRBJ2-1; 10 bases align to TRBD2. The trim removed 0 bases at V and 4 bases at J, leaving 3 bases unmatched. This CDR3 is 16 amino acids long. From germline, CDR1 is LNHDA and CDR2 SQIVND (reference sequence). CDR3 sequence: CASSIDQLAGYNEQFF. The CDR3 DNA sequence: TGTGCCAGTAGTATAGATCAACTAGCGGGATACAATGAGCAGTTCTTC.

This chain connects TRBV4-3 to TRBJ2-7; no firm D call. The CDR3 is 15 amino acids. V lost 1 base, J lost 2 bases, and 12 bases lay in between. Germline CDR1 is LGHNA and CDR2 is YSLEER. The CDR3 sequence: CASSQVATSPYEQYF. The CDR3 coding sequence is TGCGCCAGCAGCCAAGTTGCGACTTCACCCTACGAGCAGTACTTC.

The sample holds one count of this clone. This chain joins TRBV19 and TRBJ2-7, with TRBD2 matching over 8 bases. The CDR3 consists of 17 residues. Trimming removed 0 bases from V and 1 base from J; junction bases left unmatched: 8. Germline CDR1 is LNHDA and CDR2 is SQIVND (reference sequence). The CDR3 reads CASSIDGASGSSYEQYF. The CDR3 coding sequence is TGTGCCAGTAGTATAGACGGAGCTAGCGGGTCTTCCTACGAGCAGTACTTC.

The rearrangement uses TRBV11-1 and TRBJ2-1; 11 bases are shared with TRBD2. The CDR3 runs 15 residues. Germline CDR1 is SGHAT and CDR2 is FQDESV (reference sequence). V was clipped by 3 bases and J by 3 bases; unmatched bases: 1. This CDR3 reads CASSFGTSGYNEQFF. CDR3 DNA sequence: TGTGCCAGCAGCTTTGGGACTAGCGGCTACAATGAGCAGTTCTTC.